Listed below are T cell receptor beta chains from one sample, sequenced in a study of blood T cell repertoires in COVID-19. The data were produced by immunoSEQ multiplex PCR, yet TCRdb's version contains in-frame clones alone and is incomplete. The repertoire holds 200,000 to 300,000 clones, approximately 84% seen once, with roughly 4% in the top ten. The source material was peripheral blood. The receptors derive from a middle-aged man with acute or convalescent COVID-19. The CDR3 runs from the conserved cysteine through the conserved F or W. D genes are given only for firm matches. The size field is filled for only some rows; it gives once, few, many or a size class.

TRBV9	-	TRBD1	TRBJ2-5	TGTGCCAGCAGCGCCAGAGACAGGGAAGAGACCCAGTACTTC	CASSARDREETQYF
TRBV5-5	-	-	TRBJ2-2	TGTGCCAGCAGCAAGAGCGCGAACACCGGGGAGCTGTTTTTT	CASSKSANTGELFF
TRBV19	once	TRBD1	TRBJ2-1	TGTGCCAGTAGCCTGGTGGGGACAGTCTACAATGAGCAGTTCTTC	CASSLVGTVYNEQFF
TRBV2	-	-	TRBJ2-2	TGTGCCAGCAGGACCGACTTCACCGGGGAGCTGTTTTTT	CASRTDFTGELFF
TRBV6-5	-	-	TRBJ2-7	TGTGCCAGCAGCGCCTCCGGTACGCTCTCCTACGAGCAGTACTTC	CASSASGTLSYEQYF
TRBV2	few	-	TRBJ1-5	TGTGCCAGCAGTGAACTGGGCAGGGACCAGCATTTT	CASSELGRDQHF
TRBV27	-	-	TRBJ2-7	TGTGCCAGCAGCCCTAGACAGGCCCCTTCCTACGAGCAGTACTTC	CASSPRQAPSYEQYF
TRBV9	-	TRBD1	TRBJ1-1	TGTGCCAGCAGCGCCCATTCCGGGACAGGGCTAGTAGGCACTGAAGCTTTCTTT	CASSAHSGTGLVGTEAFF
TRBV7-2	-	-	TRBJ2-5	TGTGCCAGCAGCTCCTCCTACCAAGAGACCCAGTACTTC	CASSSSYQETQYF
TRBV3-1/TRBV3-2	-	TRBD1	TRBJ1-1	TGTGCCAGCAGCCATTGGACAGGGGCGGGGACGGGCACTGAAGCTTTCTTT	CASSHWTGAGTGTEAFF
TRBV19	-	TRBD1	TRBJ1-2	TGTGCCAGTACCCCGCGGACAGGATACTATGGCTACACCTTC	CASTPRTGYYGYTF
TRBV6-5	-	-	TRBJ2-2	TGTGCCAGCAGTTTGTCTACTAGTTTCACCGGGGAGCTGTTTTTT	CASSLSTSFTGELFF
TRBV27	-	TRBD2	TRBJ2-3	TGTGCCAGCAGTTTACTAGCGGGGGGACTCACAGATACGCAGTATTTT	CASSLLAGGLTDTQYF
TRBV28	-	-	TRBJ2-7	TGTGCCAGCGGGCGGGGCGCGAACTACGAGCAGTACTTC	CASGRGANYEQYF
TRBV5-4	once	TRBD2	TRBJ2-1	TGTGCCAGCAGCTTAACTAGCGTGAGCAATGAGCAGTTCTTC	CASSLTSVSNEQFF
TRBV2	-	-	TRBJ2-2	TGTGCCAGCAGTGAACTGGCCGCGGCCACCGGGGAGCTGTTTTTT	CASSELAAATGELFF
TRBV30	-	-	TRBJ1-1	TGTGCCTCAAAGACAGGGAACACTGAAGCTTTCTTT	CASKTGNTEAFF
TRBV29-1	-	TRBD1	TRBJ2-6	TGCAGCGTCCTGACAGGGAATATAGGGTCTGGGGCCAACGTCCTGACTTTC	CSVLTGNIGSGANVLTF
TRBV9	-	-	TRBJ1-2	TGTGCCAGCAGCGTTACAGGGATATCTGGCTACACCTTC	CASSVTGISGYTF
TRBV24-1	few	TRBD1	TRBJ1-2	TGTGCCACCAGTGACCAGGACAGGGTAGGAGGCTACACCTTC	CATSDQDRVGGYTF
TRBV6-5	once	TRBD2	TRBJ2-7	TGTGCCAGCAGCCCGGGGGGGGTGGAGCAGTACTTC	CASSPGGVEQYF
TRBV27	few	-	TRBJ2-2	TGTGCCAGCAGGCACCACGGGACCGGGGAGCTGTTTTTT	CASRHHGTGELFF
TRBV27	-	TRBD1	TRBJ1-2	TGTGCCAGCAGTACACAGGGGATTGGCTACACCTTC	CASSTQGIGYTF
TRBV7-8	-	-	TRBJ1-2	TGTGCCAGCAGCTTAGACAGGTCGGGCTATGGCTACACCTTC	CASSLDRSGYGYTF
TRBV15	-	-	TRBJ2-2	TGTGCCACCAGCAGGGACACTTCCCACACCGGGGAGCTGTTTTTT	CATSRDTSHTGELFF
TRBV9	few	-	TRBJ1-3	TGTGCCAGCAGCGTCGGGGAAAGCTTCGGAAACACCATATATTTT	CASSVGESFGNTIYF
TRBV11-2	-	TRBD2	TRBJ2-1	TGTGCCAGCAGCTTTCTAGCGGGGGCATACAATGAGCAGTTCTTC	CASSFLAGAYNEQFF
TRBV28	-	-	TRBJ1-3	TGTGCCAGCAGTACACGACAGCCTGGAAACACCATATATTTT	CASSTRQPGNTIYF
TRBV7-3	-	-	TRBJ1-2	TGTGCCAGCAGCGGGCTACTTTGCTTC	CASSGLLCF
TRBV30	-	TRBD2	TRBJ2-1	TGTGCCTGGAGGCCTAGCGGGAGGGGTGAGCAGTTCTTC	CAWRPSGRGEQFF
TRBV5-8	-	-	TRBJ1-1	TGTGCCAGCAGCTTGCTCGGCGGTGAAGCTTTCTTT	CASSLLGGEAFF
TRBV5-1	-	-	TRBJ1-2	TGCGCCAGCAGCTTGGACAGGGCTTACTATGGCTACACCTTC	CASSLDRAYYGYTF
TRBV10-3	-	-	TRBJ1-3	TGTGCCATCAGTGCAGGAAACACCATATATTTT	CAISAGNTIYF